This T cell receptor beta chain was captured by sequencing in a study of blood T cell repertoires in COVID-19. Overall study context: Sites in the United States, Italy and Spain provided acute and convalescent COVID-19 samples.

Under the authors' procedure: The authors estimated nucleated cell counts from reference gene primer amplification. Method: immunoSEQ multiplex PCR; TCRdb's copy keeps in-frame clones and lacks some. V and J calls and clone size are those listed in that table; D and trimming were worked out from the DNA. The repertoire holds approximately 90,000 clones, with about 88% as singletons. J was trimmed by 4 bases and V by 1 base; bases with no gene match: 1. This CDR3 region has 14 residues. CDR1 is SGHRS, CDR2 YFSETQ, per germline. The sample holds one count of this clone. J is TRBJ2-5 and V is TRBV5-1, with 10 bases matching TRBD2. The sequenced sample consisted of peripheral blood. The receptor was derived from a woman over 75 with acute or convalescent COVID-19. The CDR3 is CASSLLAGVETQYF. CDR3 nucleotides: TGCGCCAGCAGCTTGCTAGCGGGGGTAGAGACCCAGTACTTC.